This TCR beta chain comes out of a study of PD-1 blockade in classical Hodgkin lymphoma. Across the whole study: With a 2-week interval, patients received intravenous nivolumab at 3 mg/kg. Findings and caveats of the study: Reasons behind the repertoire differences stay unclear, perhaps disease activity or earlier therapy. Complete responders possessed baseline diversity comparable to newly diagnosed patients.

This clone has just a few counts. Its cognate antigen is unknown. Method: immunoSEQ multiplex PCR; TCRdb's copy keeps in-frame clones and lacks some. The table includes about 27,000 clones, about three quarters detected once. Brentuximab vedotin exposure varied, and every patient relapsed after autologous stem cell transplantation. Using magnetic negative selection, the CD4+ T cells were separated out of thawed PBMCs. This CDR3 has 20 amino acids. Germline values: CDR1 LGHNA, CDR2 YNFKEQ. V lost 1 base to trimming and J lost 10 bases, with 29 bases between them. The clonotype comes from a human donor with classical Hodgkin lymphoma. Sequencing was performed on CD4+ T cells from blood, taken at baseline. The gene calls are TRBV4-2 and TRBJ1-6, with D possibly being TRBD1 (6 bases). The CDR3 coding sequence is TGTGCCAGCAGCCAAGGGACGGTAGACAGGATGGAAAGTTTATGGTCACCCCTCCACTTT. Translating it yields CASSQGTVDRMESLWSPLHF.